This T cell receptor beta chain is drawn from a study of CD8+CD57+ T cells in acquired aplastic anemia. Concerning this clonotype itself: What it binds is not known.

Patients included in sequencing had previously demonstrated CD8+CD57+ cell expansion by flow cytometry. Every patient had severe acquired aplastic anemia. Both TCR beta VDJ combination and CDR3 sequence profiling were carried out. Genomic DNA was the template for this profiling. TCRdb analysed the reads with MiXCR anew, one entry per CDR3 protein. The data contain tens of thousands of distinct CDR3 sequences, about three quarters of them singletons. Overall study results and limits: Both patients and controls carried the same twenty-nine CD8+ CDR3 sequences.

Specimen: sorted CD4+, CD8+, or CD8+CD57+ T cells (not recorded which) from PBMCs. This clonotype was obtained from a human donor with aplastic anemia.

The CDR3 reads CASSQWTGGSTEAFF. CDR3 coding DNA: TGTGCCAGCAGCCAATGGACAGGCGGGAGCACTGAAGCTTTCTTT. V is TRBV7-2 and J is TRBJ1-1; 7 nucleotides line up with TRBD1. V trimming: 5 bases; J trimming: 4 bases; junction bases outside the gene matches: 10. CDR3 length: 15 amino acids. CDR1 SGHTA and CDR2 FQGNSA come from the germline V gene.